A selection of T cell receptor beta chains follows, all from one sample in a study of blood T cells in healthy people across ages. TCRdb used MiXCR to reprocess the 5' RACE reads, holding one entry per CDR3 protein. The sample yields approximately 1.5 million distinct CDR3 sequences, 35% to 45% seen once. The sequencing input was blood. These receptors originate from a woman aged 18-29 years in good health. CDR3s leave out the opening cysteine and the closing phenylalanine or tryptophan. The order of the fields is D gene, V gene, CDR3 protein. The D gene is left open where the match is weak.

D gene: .
V gene: TRBV9
CDR3 protein: ASSRDGNRETQY

D gene: .
V gene: TRBV29-1
CDR3 protein: GVEFGVGNEQF

D gene: .
V gene: TRBV12-3/TRBV12-4
CDR3 protein: ASSTATIKETQY

D gene: TRBD1
V gene: TRBV4-3
CDR3 protein: ASSQDWGQGVYNEQF

D gene: .
V gene: TRBV29-1
CDR3 protein: SVAWTNYNEQF

D gene: TRBD2
V gene: TRBV5-1
CDR3 protein: ASSPNYVLAGAETQY

D gene: .
V gene: TRBV13
CDR3 protein: ASSYTIGRYGRSRGNEQF

D gene: .
V gene: TRBV4-2
CDR3 protein: ASSQMNYGYT

D gene: .
V gene: TRBV4-3
CDR3 protein: ASSQGRGLEAF

D gene: .
V gene: TRBV12-3/TRBV12-4
CDR3 protein: ASSSEEGTEY

D gene: TRBD1
V gene: TRBV6-1
CDR3 protein: ASLGTGGVSEAF